The sequence of this T cell receptor beta chain was determined in a study of T cells in localized non-small cell lung cancer. The study's findings and limits: Adjacent lung had a median around 60 of the 100 largest tumor clones. Uninvolved nearby lung showed the greatest T cell clonality, exceeding that found in tumor. Heterogeneity cannot be ruled out, as sequencing used one tumor region only.

Profiling relied on immunoSEQ multiplex PCR, and the TCRdb table lists in-frame clones only, not all of them. The table lists fewer than 20,000 clones, around 90% of them singletons. In regard to this clone: What it binds is unknown.

V was pared by 4 bases and J by 0 bases, with 11 bases between. The CDR3 has 16 residues. The sequencing here drew on peripheral blood, taken before any cancer treatment. The source of this sequence is a woman aged 40 to 75 with stage I lung adenocarcinoma. V and J are TRBV5-7 and TRBJ1-6; no firm D call. TRBV5-7 is flagged as an ORF with uncertain function. The DNA for the CDR3 is TGTGCCAGCAGCACCCCAAGGAGCTCCTATAATTCACCCCTCCACTTT. Protein: CASSTPRSSYNSPLHF.